This TCR beta chain was profiled in a study of beta chain features in type 1 diabetes. Looked up from germline, CDR1 is SGHNT and CDR2 is YENEEA. The CDR3 is made up of 16 amino acids. V lost 5 bases to trimming and J lost 5 bases; unmatched junction nucleotides: 14. As for this clone: Antigen unknown.

Since all of the isolated RNA was reverse transcribed, expressed TCRB transcripts were what got sequenced. Assay: immunoSEQ multiplex PCR; the TCRdb copy retains only in-frame clones and omits some. In the table there are about 390,000 clones, 9.5% to 10% of which are singletons. General study findings and limits: TCRB repertoires of naive, central memory and Treg cells appeared more similar among patients than among healthy donors. Moderately but significantly shorter TCRB CDR3s were found in Type 1 diabetes patients in all four CD4+ subsets. cDNA-based reads could over-represent cells with high TCR expression.

This rearrangement joins TRBV11-3 to TRBJ2-5; 7 bases line up with TRBD2. The sample comprised central memory CD4+ T cells from blood. This clonotype originated in a man aged 25-45 years with type 1 diabetes. The CDR3 reads CASSPAGLAEGETQYF. CDR3 coding DNA: TGTGCCAGCAGCCCTGCGGGGCTAGCGGAGGGGGAGACCCAGTACTTC.